Listed below are T cell receptor beta chains from one sample, sequenced in a study of T-cell reconstitution after alpha-beta-depleted transplantation in children. One entry per CDR3 protein, called by TCRdb with MiXCR from the PCR reads. The sample includes approximately 300,000 distinct CDR3 sequences, around a tenth of them seen just once. The sequencing here drew on peripheral blood, taken 180 days after TCRalphabeta/CD19-depleted stem cell transplant. The source of these receptors is a male patient aged 2 to 9 who had a stem cell transplant for chronic granulomatous disease, so the T cells may come from the graft donor. Each CDR3 is given with its conserved first and last residue. D genes are given only for firm matches. Some rows mark clone size as missing; the rest say once, few, many or name a class of expanded clone.

TRBV30	many	12	TRBJ2-7	.	TGTGCCTGGGCCGGGACCAACTACGAGCAGTACTTC	CAWAGTNYEQYF
TRBV6-5	many	16	TRBJ1-6	TRBD1	TGTGCCAGCAGTTATAGGTGGACAGGGGGTAATTCACCCCTCCACTTT	CASSYRWTGGNSPLHF
TRBV20-1	many	22	TRBJ2-1	TRBD2	TGCAGTGCTAGACGGGACAGGGGGCTCGGACTAGCGGGAGGGCCTTATTACAATGAGCAGTTCTTC	CSARRDRGLGLAGGPYYNEQFF
TRBV7-2	many	13	TRBJ1-2	TRBD1	TGTGCCAGCAGCCCGACAGGGAACTATGGCTACACCTTC	CASSPTGNYGYTF
TRBV29-1	few	13	TRBJ1-2	.	TGCAGCGTTGAAGGGGGCGGGTACTATGGCTACACCTTC	CSVEGGGYYGYTF
TRBV25-1	.	14	TRBJ2-3	.	TGTGCCAGCAGTGAATATTGGTCTACAGATACGCAGTATTTT	CASSEYWSTDTQYF
TRBV6-2/TRBV6-3	many	12	TRBJ2-1	TRBD1	TGTGCCAGCAGTCAAACAGGGGTTGAGCAGTTCTTC	CASSQTGVEQFF
TRBV11-2	many	18	TRBJ2-7	TRBD2	TGTGCCAGCAGCTCAGTCCCGGGACTAGCGGGGACCTCCTACGAGCAGTACTTC	CASSSVPGLAGTSYEQYF
TRBV12-3/TRBV12-4	.	19	TRBJ2-3	TRBD2	TGTGCCAGCTGTTTAGGAGGGGGACTAGCGGGAGGGAGCACAGATACGCAGTATTTT	CASCLGGGLAGGSTDTQYF
TRBV7-9	many	13	TRBJ2-5	.	TGTGCCAGCAGCTTAGTGGGGAAAGAGACCCAGTACTTC	CASSLVGKETQYF
TRBV7-3	many	14	TRBJ2-7	.	TGTGCCAGCAGCTTACGGGAACTGCCCTACGAGCAGTACTTC	CASSLRELPYEQYF
TRBV15	many	17	TRBJ2-4	TRBD2	TGTGCCACCAGCAGACTGGGACTATCTCTAGCCAAAAACATTCAGTACTTC	CATSRLGLSLAKNIQYF
TRBV5-1	many	15	TRBJ2-1	.	TGCGCCAGCAGCTTCGATAGAGGGTTTGGAAATGAGCAGTTCTTC	CASSFDRGFGNEQFF
TRBV28	many	18	TRBJ2-2	.	TGTGCCAGCAGTCCCTCTTTGTCCGGCCTAGCTTACACCGGGGAGCTGTTTTTT	CASSPSLSGLAYTGELFF
TRBV11-2	many	14	TRBJ2-4	.	TGTGCCAGCAGCTTAGTAGTGCGTCCAAACATTCAGTACTTC	CASSLVVRPNIQYF
TRBV5-1	many	17	TRBJ2-3	TRBD2	TGCGCCAGCAGCTCTCCGGCTAGCGGGAGGGCCGGGGGTACGCAGTATTTT	CASSSPASGRAGGTQYF
TRBV6-1	many	15	TRBJ2-1	TRBD2	TGTGCCAGCAGTGTAGCGGGTAGTTCCTACAATGAGCAGTTCTTC	CASSVAGSSYNEQFF
TRBV29-1	.	13	TRBJ1-1	TRBD1	TGCAGCGTCTCGGGACAGCCGAACACTGAAGCTTTCTTT	CSVSGQPNTEAFF
TRBV7-8	many	15	TRBJ1-1	.	TGTGCCAGCAGCTTAATTCGGGCTGGGAACACTGAAGCTTTCTTT	CASSLIRAGNTEAFF
TRBV2	many	15	TRBJ1-5	.	TGTGCCAGCAGTGCGGACGTGGGGGGCAATCAGCCCCAGCATTTT	CASSADVGGNQPQHF
TRBV18	many	10	TRBJ2-1	.	TGTGCCAGCTCACCGGGGGAGCAGTTCTTC	CASSPGEQFF
TRBV7-8	many	16	TRBJ2-3	TRBD2	TGTGCCAGCAGCTTAGGGGAGCTAGCGGTTCGGGATACGCAGTATTTT	CASSLGELAVRDTQYF
TRBV6-5	many	14	TRBJ1-1	.	TGTGCCAGCAGTTCGTGGGATATGAACACTGAAGCTTTCTTT	CASSSWDMNTEAFF
TRBV12-3/TRBV12-4	many	15	TRBJ2-1	TRBD2	TGTGCCAGCAGTTTATTCCGCGGGGAGGGGAATGAGCAGTTCTTC	CASSLFRGEGNEQFF
TRBV9	many	14	TRBJ2-5	.	TGTGCCAGCAGCCCAGGCCAGGACGGTGAGACCCAGTACTTC	CASSPGQDGETQYF
TRBV5-1	many	16	TRBJ2-1	.	TGCGCCAGCAGCTTGGGGGCGGGAAGCTCCTACAATGAGCAGTTCTTC	CASSLGAGSSYNEQFF
TRBV5-1	many	19	TRBJ2-7	.	TGCGCCAGCAGCTTCAGCCAGGGCCCAGGTGGGGGAGGTTCCTACGAGCAGTACTTC	CASSFSQGPGGGGSYEQYF
TRBV10-2	many	13	TRBJ2-5	.	TGCGCCAGCAGGTGGGGGAACCAAGAGACCCAGTACTTC	CASRWGNQETQYF
TRBV20-1	many	16	TRBJ2-1	TRBD2	TGCAGTGCTAGAAAGACCGGGACTAGCGTGGTCTATGAGCAGTTCTTC	CSARKTGTSVVYEQFF
TRBV15	many	14	TRBJ2-5	.	TGTGCCACCAGCAGAGTAGCCGGTCAAGAGACCCAGTACTTC	CATSRVAGQETQYF
TRBV6-8	.	17	TRBJ2-6	.	TGTGCCAGCGTGGCGGGCAGAATATCCTCTGGGGCCAACGTCCTGACTTTC	CASVAGRISSGANVLTF
TRBV28	few	15	TRBJ2-7	.	TGTGCCAGCAGTCTACTCCAGGGATCACCCTACGAGCAGTACTTC	CASSLLQGSPYEQYF
TRBV7-9	.	15	TRBJ1-1	.	TGTGCCAGCAGCACCTCCCCCATGGGGGGTACTGAAGCTTTCTTT	CASSTSPMGGTEAFF
TRBV6-5	many	12	TRBJ2-5	.	TGTGCCAGCAGTTACAATCAAGAGACCCAGTACTTC	CASSYNQETQYF
TRBV11-2	.	17	TRBJ1-5	.	TGTGCCAGCAGCTTAGATGTGGACTCCGGCCGCCGAGGACCCCAGCATTTT	CASSLDVDSGRRGPQHF
TRBV20-1	many	11	TRBJ2-5	.	TGCAGTGCTAGTTTCCAAGAGACCCAGTACTTC	CSASFQETQYF
TRBV13	many	16	TRBJ2-4	.	TGTGCCAGCAGCTTGTACGAATCCCTAGCCAAAAACATTCAGTATTTC	CASSLYESLAKNIQYF
TRBV7-8	.	19	TRBJ2-7	.	TGTGCCAGCTGTTTAAGACTAGGAGGGCCGGGACAGAAGACCTACGAGCAGTACTTC	CASCLRLGGPGQKTYEQYF
TRBV6-2/TRBV6-3	many	12	TRBJ1-5	.	TGTGCCACCCACCGGTTGAATCAGCCCCAGCATTTT	CATHRLNQPQHF
TRBV20-1	many	12	TRBJ1-1	TRBD1	TGCAGTGCTAGTGGACAGGCCGAGGGAGCTTTCTTT	CSASGQAEGAFF
TRBV7-2	many	14	TRBJ2-7	.	TGTGCCAGCAGCTTAGCTGTCAGAAACTACGAGCAGTACTTC	CASSLAVRNYEQYF
TRBV4-3	many	13	TRBJ2-2	.	TGCGCCAGCAGCCGGAGGAGCGGCGGGGAGCTGTTTTTT	CASSRRSGGELFF
TRBV7-2	many	15	TRBJ2-7	.	TGTGCCAGCAGCTTAGGGCCAGGGAGAAGCTACGAGCAGTACTTC	CASSLGPGRSYEQYF
TRBV10-3	many	15	TRBJ1-3	TRBD1	TGTGCCATCAGGGGGACAGCGAGCTCTGGAAACACCATATATTTT	CAIRGTASSGNTIYF
TRBV3-1	.	16	TRBJ2-1	TRBD2	TGTGCCAGCAGCCAAGTCCCTAGCGGGAGGCCGGTTGAGCAGTTCTTC	CASSQVPSGRPVEQFF
TRBV7-3	many	17	TRBJ2-1	TRBD2	TGTGCCAGCAGCTTAAGCCCTCTAGCGGGGGGGCGTAATGAGCAGTTCTTC	CASSLSPLAGGRNEQFF
TRBV29-1	many	13	TRBJ2-7	TRBD1	TGCAGCGTTGAAACAGGGGTGGTCTACGAGCAGTACTTC	CSVETGVVYEQYF
TRBV7-9	few	15	TRBJ1-4	.	TGTGCCAGCAGCTTAGATGACGCAGGGGATGAAAAACTGTTTTTT	CASSLDDAGDEKLFF
TRBV20-1	many	14	TRBJ2-1	.	TGCAGTGCTCCACTTACTCTCTCCTACAATGAGCAGTTCTTC	CSAPLTLSYNEQFF
TRBV5-1	many	14	TRBJ1-2	.	TGCGCCAGCAGCTTGGGGGATTTGGACTATGGCTACACCTTC	CASSLGDLDYGYTF
TRBV6-5	.	14	TRBJ2-5	.	TGTGCCAGCAGTTACGGGCTAGCCGAGGAGACCCAGTACTTC	CASSYGLAEETQYF
TRBV5-5	.	17	TRBJ2-1	.	TGTGCCAGCAGCTTGGGGAGCGTGGGGAATACCTACAATGAGCAGTTCTTC	CASSLGSVGNTYNEQFF